This T cell receptor (beta chain) was obtained from a study of cytomegalovirus exposure and HLA in healthy donors. Worth noting for this clone: Its specificity is not known.

General study results and limits: Among the CMV-associated chains, three were confirmed in vitro as specific for CMV antigens.

TCRdb's table, derived via immunoSEQ multiplex PCR, lists solely in-frame clones and lacks some. Here the sample spans 150,000 or so clones, approximately 92% being singletons. Germline CDR1 KGHSH, CDR2 LQKENI. The CDR3 consists of 13 residues. Unmatched junction bases numbered 5, after V lost 6 bases and J lost 5 bases. The receptor was isolated from a woman aged 18 to 35 in good health and CMV-seropositive. This rearrangement joins TRBV18 to TRBJ2-7, with 9 bases aligning to TRBD2. What was sequenced was PBMCs. DNA of the CDR3: TGTGCCAGCTCCGGGACTAGCCCCCACGAGCAGTACTTC. Translation gives CASSGTSPHEQYF.